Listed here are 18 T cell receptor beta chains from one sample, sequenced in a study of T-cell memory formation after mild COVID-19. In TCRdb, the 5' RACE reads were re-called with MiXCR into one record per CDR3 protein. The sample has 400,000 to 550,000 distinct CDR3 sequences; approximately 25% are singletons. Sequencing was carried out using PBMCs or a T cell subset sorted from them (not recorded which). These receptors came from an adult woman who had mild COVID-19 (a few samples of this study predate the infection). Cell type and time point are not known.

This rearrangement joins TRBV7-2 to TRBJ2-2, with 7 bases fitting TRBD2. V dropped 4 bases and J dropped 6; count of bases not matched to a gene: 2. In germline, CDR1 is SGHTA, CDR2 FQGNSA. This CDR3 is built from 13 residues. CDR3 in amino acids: CASSSRESGELFF. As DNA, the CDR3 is TGTGCCAGCAGCTCGCGGGAGTCCGGGGAGCTGTTTTTT.

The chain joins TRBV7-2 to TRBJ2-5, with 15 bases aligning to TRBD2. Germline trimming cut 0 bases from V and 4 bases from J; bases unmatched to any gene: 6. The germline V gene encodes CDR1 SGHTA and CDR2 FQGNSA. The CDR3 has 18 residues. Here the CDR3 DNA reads TGTGCCAGCAGCTTAGCCCCGGGACTAGCGGGAGGTGGAGAGACCCAGTACTTC. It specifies CASSLAPGLAGGGETQYF.

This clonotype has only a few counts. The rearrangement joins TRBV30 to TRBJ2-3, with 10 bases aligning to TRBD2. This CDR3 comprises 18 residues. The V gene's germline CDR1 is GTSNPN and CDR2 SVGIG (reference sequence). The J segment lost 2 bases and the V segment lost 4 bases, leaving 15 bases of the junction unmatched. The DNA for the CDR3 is TGTGCCTGGAACCTAAGGGCTAGCGGGGGTTCCCACACAGATACGCAGTATTTT. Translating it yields CAWNLRASGGSHTDTQYF.

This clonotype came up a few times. CDR3 nucleotide sequence: TGCAGTGCTAGGGGGACCTTGGCAGCTTTCTTT. This encodes CSARGTLAAFF. The chain employs TRBV20-1 and TRBJ1-1; a possible D gene is TRBD1 (5 bases). Germline values: CDR1 DFQATT, CDR2 SNEGSKA (reference sequence). The CDR3 loop spans 11 amino acids. Trimming removed 3 bases from V and 10 bases from J, with 12 bases in between.

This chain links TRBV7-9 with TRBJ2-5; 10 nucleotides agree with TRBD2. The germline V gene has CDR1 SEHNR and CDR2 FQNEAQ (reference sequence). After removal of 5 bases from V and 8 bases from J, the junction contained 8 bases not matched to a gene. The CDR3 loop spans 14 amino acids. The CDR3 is CASSQGLADITQYF. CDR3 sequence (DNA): TGTGCCAGCAGCCAAGGACTAGCGGATATTACCCAGTACTTC.

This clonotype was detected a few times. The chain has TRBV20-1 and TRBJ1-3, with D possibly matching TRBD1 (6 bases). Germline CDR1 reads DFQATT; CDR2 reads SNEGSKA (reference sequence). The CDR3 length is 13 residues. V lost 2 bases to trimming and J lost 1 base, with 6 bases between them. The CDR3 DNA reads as TGCAGTGCTAGAAGGGGGTCTGGAAACACCATATATTTT. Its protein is CSARRGSGNTIYF.

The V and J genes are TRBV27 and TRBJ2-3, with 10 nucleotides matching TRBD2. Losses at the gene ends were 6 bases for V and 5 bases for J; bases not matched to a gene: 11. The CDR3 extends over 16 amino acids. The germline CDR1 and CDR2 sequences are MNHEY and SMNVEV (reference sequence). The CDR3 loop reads CASRTGTSEAGDTQYF. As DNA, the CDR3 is TGTGCCAGCAGGACCGGGACTAGCGAAGCAGGAGATACGCAGTATTTT.

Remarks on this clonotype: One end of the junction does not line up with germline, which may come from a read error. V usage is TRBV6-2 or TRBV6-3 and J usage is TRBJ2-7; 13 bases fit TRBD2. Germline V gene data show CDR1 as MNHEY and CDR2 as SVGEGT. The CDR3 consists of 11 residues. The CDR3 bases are TGTGCCAGCACCTCCACTAGCGGGAGGGTCTTC. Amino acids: CASTSTSGRVF.

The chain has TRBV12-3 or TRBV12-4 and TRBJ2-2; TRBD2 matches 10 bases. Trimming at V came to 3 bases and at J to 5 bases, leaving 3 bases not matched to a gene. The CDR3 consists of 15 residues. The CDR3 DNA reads TGTGCCAGCAGTTTTACTAGCGGGGTGACCGGGGAGCTGTTTTTT. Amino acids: CASSFTSGVTGELFF.

CDR3 sequence reads: CATKDREPYNEQFF. The CDR3 DNA follows: TGTGCCACTAAAGACAGGGAACCCTACAATGAGCAGTTCTTC. The chain employs TRBV24-1 and TRBJ2-1, with 7 bases identical to TRBD1. The germline V gene has CDR1 KGHDR and CDR2 SFDVKD. After removal of 10 bases from V and 2 bases from J, the junction contained 7 bases not matched to a gene. The CDR3 sequence is 14 residues long.

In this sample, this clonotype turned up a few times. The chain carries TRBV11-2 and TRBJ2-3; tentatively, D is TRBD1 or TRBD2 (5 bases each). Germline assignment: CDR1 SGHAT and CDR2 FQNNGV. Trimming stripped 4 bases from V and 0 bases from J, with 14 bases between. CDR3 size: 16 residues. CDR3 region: CASSSRGTASTDTQYF. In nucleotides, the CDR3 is TGTGCCAGCAGCTCCAGAGGGACCGCCAGCACAGATACGCAGTATTTT.

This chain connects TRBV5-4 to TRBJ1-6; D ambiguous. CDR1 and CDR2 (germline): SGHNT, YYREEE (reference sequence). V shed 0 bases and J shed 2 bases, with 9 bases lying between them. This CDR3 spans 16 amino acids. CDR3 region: CASSLAGGTYNSPLHF. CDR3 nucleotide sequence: TGTGCCAGCAGCTTGGCCGGCGGAACCTATAATTCACCCCTCCACTTT.

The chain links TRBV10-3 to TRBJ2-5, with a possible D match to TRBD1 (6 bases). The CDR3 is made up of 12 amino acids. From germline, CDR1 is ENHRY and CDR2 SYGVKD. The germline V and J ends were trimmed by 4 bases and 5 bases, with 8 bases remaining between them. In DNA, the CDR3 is TGTGCCATCAGTGCAAGGGGGGAGACCCAGTACTTC. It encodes CAISARGETQYF.

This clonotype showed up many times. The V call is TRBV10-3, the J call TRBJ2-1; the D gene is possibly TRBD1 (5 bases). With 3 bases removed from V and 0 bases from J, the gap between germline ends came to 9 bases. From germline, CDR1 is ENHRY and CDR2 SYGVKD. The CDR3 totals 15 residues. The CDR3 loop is CAISDRASSYNEQFF. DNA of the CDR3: TGTGCCATCAGTGACAGGGCCAGCTCCTACAATGAGCAGTTCTTC.

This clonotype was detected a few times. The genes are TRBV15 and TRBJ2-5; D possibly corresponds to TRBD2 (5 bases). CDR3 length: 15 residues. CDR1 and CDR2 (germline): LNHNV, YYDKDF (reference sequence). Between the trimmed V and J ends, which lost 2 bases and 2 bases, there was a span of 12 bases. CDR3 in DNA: TGTGCCACCAGCAGACCGGGAACTATTCAAGAGACCCAGTACTTC. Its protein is CATSRPGTIQETQYF.

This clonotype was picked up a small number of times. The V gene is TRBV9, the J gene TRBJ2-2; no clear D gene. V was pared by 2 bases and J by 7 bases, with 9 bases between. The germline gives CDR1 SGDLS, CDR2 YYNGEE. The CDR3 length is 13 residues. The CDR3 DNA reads TGTGCCAGCAGCGTCCTGCCGGACGGGGAGCTGTTTTTT. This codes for CASSVLPDGELFF.

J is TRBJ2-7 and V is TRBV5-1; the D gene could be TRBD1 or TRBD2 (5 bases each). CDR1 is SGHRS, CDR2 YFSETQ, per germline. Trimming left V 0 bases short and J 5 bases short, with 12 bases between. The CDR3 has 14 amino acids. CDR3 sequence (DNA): TGCGCCAGCAGCTTGGCCAGAGGGGACCACGAGCAGTACTTC. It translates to CASSLARGDHEQYF.

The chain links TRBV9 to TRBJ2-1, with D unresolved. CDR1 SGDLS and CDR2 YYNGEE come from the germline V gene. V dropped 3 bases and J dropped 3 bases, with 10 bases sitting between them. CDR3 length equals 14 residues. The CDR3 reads CASSASASYNEQFF. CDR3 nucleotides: TGTGCCAGCAGCGCCTCCGCTAGCTACAATGAGCAGTTCTTC.